A selection of T cell receptor beta chains follows, all from one sample in a study of T cell responses to AZD1222 COVID-19 vaccine. The method was immunoSEQ multiplex PCR; TCRdb's version includes in-frame clones alone and lacks a portion of them. This table has 100,000 to 150,000 clones, approximately 85% appearing once. This sample comprised peripheral blood, obtained 28 days after the second dose of the MenACWY control vaccine. These receptors came from an adult who received the MenACWY meningococcal vaccine as a control. The CDR3 runs from the conserved cysteine through the conserved F or W. A D gene is named only where the DNA matches it firmly. Where a row states a size, it is once, few, many or the class of an expanded clone; other rows omit it.

clone_size,j_call,v_call,d_call,cdr3_nt,cdr3_aa
NA,TRBJ2-1,TRBV7-2,TRBD2,TGTGCCAGCAGCTTAGTCGTCCTAGCGGGAGGGTACAATGAGCAGTTCTTC,CASSLVVLAGGYNEQFF
few,TRBJ1-2,TRBV7-2,TRBD1,TGTGCCAGCAGCCCCTGGACAGGGGGCATTGGTGGCTACACCTTC,CASSPWTGGIGGYTF
NA,TRBJ2-7,TRBV3-1/TRBV3-2,NA,TGTGCCAGCAGCCAAGCGACAGGCGGGGTCGAGCAGTACTTC,CASSQATGGVEQYF
NA,TRBJ1-4,TRBV6-5,TRBD1,TGTTCCAGCAGTTACTCCCGGACAGGGGGCGGAGAAAAACTGTTTTTT,CSSSYSRTGGGEKLFF
NA,TRBJ2-5,TRBV7-2,NA,TGTGCCAGCAGCTTAGCGAACCAAGAGACCCAGTACTTC,CASSLANQETQYF
NA,TRBJ1-5,TRBV11-1,TRBD1,TGTGCCAGCAGTCCCGGGACAGGAAGCAATCAGCCCCAGCATTTT,CASSPGTGSNQPQHF
once,TRBJ1-5,TRBV5-1,NA,TGCGCCAGCAGCCCGGACGCAGGGGTGGATCAGCCCCAGCATTTT,CASSPDAGVDQPQHF
NA,TRBJ2-2,TRBV5-1,TRBD1,TGCGCCAGCAGCCCGGGACAGGGGGTGTTCACCGGGGAGCTGTTTTTT,CASSPGQGVFTGELFF
once,TRBJ2-3,TRBV21-1,NA,TGTGCCAGCAGCGTCGAGCGGGGGTGCACAGATACGCAGTATTTT,CASSVERGCTDTQYF
NA,TRBJ2-7,TRBV6-5,NA,TGTGCCAGCAGAATCGGGACCTGGGGCTACGAGCAGTACTTC,CASRIGTWGYEQYF
once,TRBJ2-3,TRBV5-5,TRBD1,TGTGCCAGCAGCAAACGACAGGGAACAGATACGCAGTATTTT,CASSKRQGTDTQYF
NA,TRBJ2-3,TRBV7-2,TRBD2,TGTGCCAGCAGCTTCCTCGGGAGGAGCACAGATACGCAGTATTTT,CASSFLGRSTDTQYF
NA,TRBJ2-5,TRBV7-8,TRBD2,TGTGCCAGCAGCGCGGGACTAGCGGGGAACCTGGGGGAGACCCAGTACTTC,CASSAGLAGNLGETQYF
NA,TRBJ2-1,TRBV5-1,TRBD1,TGCGCCAGCAGCTTGGTCCAGGGGGCGCGGAATGAGCAGTTCTTC,CASSLVQGARNEQFF
NA,TRBJ1-6,TRBV10-3,TRBD1,TGTGCCATCAGTGGGTCGGGACAGGTTAGCTCCTATAATTCACCCCTCCACTTT,CAISGSGQVSSYNSPLHF
NA,TRBJ1-1,TRBV2,TRBD1,TGTGCCAGCAGAACAGGGGGCGGCACTGAAGCTTTCTTT,CASRTGGGTEAFF
NA,TRBJ1-2,TRBV27,NA,TGTGCCAGCAGTTTGCGGGGGGCTAACTATGGCTACACCTTC,CASSLRGANYGYTF
NA,TRBJ1-5,TRBV5-4,TRBD1,TGTGCCAGCAGCTTCGGGACAGGGAGAAATCAGCCCCAGCATTTT,CASSFGTGRNQPQHF
NA,TRBJ2-3,TRBV9,NA,TGTGCCAGCAGCCCCGGATGGGGAGATACGCAGTATTTT,CASSPGWGDTQYF
NA,TRBJ2-7,TRBV6-1,NA,TGTGCCAGCAGTGCTGGCAGGGCAGGACCAGGGGCCAGCTACGAGCAGTACTTC,CASSAGRAGPGASYEQYF
NA,TRBJ2-1,TRBV28,NA,TGTGCCAGCAGTTTGCAGCGGCCGTGGGATGAGCAGTTCTTC,CASSLQRPWDEQFF
once,TRBJ1-6,TRBV5-1,NA,TGCGCCAGCAGCTTGACGGGCAGGGGTGATTCACCCCTCCACTTT,CASSLTGRGDSPLHF
NA,TRBJ2-2,TRBV9,NA,TGTGCCAGCAGGAATCCCACCGGGAGCTACCCCGGGGAGCTGTTTTTT,CASRNPTGSYPGELFF
NA,TRBJ1-2,TRBV7-2,TRBD1,TGTGCCAGCAGCCCCTGGACAGGGGGAACCAACTATGGCTACACCTTC,CASSPWTGGTNYGYTF
NA,TRBJ1-2,TRBV2,NA,TGTGCCAGCAACGAGGGCCGGGTGTATGGCTACACCTTC,CASNEGRVYGYTF
NA,TRBJ1-5,TRBV19,TRBD1,TGTGCCAGTAGTGTACAGGGGGCTGGCAATCAGCCCCAGCATTTT,CASSVQGAGNQPQHF
NA,TRBJ1-2,TRBV6-5,NA,TGTGCCACACTGAAGAACTATGGCTACACCTTC,CATLKNYGYTF
NA,TRBJ1-2,TRBV19,NA,TGTGCCAGTACCCCGGGGGGGGCAGATGGCTACACCTTC,CASTPGGADGYTF
NA,TRBJ1-5,TRBV21-1,NA,TGTGCCAGCAGTACCGGGACAGGGGGCGGCGGGTCCGGTCAGCCCCAGCATTTT,CASSTGTGGGGSGQPQHF
few,TRBJ2-7,TRBV5-4,TRBD2,TGTGCCAGCAGTCCGGGACTAGCGGGAGCAATAAACCCCTACGAGCAGTACTTC,CASSPGLAGAINPYEQYF
NA,TRBJ1-3,TRBV6-1,NA,TGTGCCAGCAGTGAGGACAGCTCTGGAAACACCATATATTTT,CASSEDSSGNTIYF
NA,TRBJ1-1,TRBV9,NA,TGTGCCAGCAGCCCCAAAGGTCCCAAGAACACTGAAGCTTTCTTT,CASSPKGPKNTEAFF
NA,TRBJ2-3,TRBV2,TRBD1,TGTGCCAGCAGTGAGAACAGGGGTGACACAGATACGCAGTATTTT,CASSENRGDTDTQYF
NA,TRBJ1-5,TRBV6-2/TRBV6-3,NA,TGTGCCAGCAGTTACGGGGGTGGCAATCAGCCCCAGCATTTT,CASSYGGGNQPQHF
few,TRBJ2-1,TRBV7-9,TRBD2,TGTGCCAGCAGCGACCCCCGGACTAGCGGGGGTAGCTCCTACAATGAGCAGTTCTTC,CASSDPRTSGGSSYNEQFF
NA,TRBJ1-1,TRBV2,NA,TGTGCCAGCAACTATTTTCGGGGGCAGGCTGAAGCTTTCTTT,CASNYFRGQAEAFF
NA,TRBJ1-1,TRBV5-1,NA,TGCGCCAGCAGCTTGGGGCGCAGGGACACTGAAGCTTTCTTT,CASSLGRRDTEAFF
NA,TRBJ1-2,TRBV7-9,TRBD1,TGTGCCAGCAGCAGACTGGGACAGTCCTTCGACTATGGCTACACCTTC,CASSRLGQSFDYGYTF
NA,TRBJ2-1,TRBV29-1,TRBD2,TGCAGCGTGGCCGGGACTAGCGGGAGTATCCGGAATGAGCAGTTCTTC,CSVAGTSGSIRNEQFF
once,TRBJ2-1,TRBV9,NA,TGTGCCAGCAGCGTAGAAGAGCTAACCTACAATGAGCAGTTCTTC,CASSVEELTYNEQFF
NA,TRBJ1-1,TRBV3-1/TRBV3-2,NA,TGTGCCAGCAGCCAAGGCAGTCAATGGGACACTGAAGCTTTCTTT,CASSQGSQWDTEAFF
NA,TRBJ2-2,TRBV7-3,NA,TGTGCCAGCAGCTTACGACTGAACACCGGGGAGCTGTTTTTT,CASSLRLNTGELFF
NA,TRBJ2-3,TRBV7-2,NA,TGTGCCAGCAGCTTAAGCCGGGGCGCAGATACGCAGTATTTT,CASSLSRGADTQYF
NA,TRBJ1-5,TRBV7-8,NA,TGTGCCAGCAGCTCATCCAACTCGGGTCAGCCCCAGCATTTT,CASSSSNSGQPQHF
NA,TRBJ2-7,TRBV29-1,NA,TGCAGCGTTAGGGGCGGATTCTCCTACGAGCAGTACTTC,CSVRGGFSYEQYF
NA,TRBJ1-3,TRBV30,TRBD1,TGTGCCTGGGGCCGGGACAGGGGAAACACCATATATTTT,CAWGRDRGNTIYF
NA,TRBJ1-1,TRBV12-3/TRBV12-4,NA,TGTGCCAGCAGTTCGAATACTGAAGCTTTCTTT,CASSSNTEAFF
few,TRBJ1-4,TRBV15,TRBD1,TGTGCCACCAGCTCGCCCGGGACAGGGGGCCAAAGAGAAAAACTGTTTTTT,CATSSPGTGGQREKLFF
NA,TRBJ1-4,TRBV14,NA,TGTGCCAGCAGCCAACATCACGGTTATGAAAAACTGTTTTTT,CASSQHHGYEKLFF
NA,TRBJ2-1,TRBV28,TRBD2,TGTGCCAGCAGTTTCCCGGGACTAGCGGGGGCCGGGGAAAAAAACGAGCAGTTCTTC,CASSFPGLAGAGEKNEQFF
once,TRBJ1-2,TRBV5-1,NA,TGCGCCAGCAGCTTGGAAACAGGCGTTGCTGGCTACACCTTC,CASSLETGVAGYTF
once,TRBJ2-1,TRBV6-2/TRBV6-3,NA,TGTGCCAGCAGTTACCCTAGCTCCCCGAAATCCCATGAGCAGTTCTTC,CASSYPSSPKSHEQFF